Each of the 17 T cell receptor beta chains below was sequenced from the same sample in a study of T cells in pancreatic ductal adenocarcinoma. Selected pancreatic ductal adenocarcinoma patients had undergone surgery without neoadjuvant therapy. Sequencing used immunoSEQ multiplex PCR; TCRdb keeps in-frame clones, though not all of them. The profile covers some 4,600 clones, with 68% appearing a single time and approximately 15% taken by the ten largest. The sequenced sample consisted of pancreatic tumor tissue. These receptors were collected from a human donor with pancreatic ductal adenocarcinoma.

This clone has only a few counts. J is TRBJ2-7 and V is TRBV18; 10 bases line up with TRBD1. The CDR3 is 15 amino acids. Germline CDR1 reads KGHSH; CDR2 reads LQKENI. Trimming at V came to 6 bases and at J to 4 bases, leaving 9 bases not matched to a gene. In DNA form, the CDR3 reads TGTGCCAGCTCGGACCGGGACAGGGGAAGGTACGAGCAGTACTTC. Protein sequence: CASSDRDRGRYEQYF.

The chain couples TRBV12-5 to TRBJ1-1; D might be TRBD1 (6 bases). V lost 2 bases and J lost 11, with 15 bases in between. Germline V gene sequence: CDR1 LGHNT, CDR2 FRNRAP. The CDR3 covers 13 residues. CDR3: CASGLSGARTAFF. The CDR3 bases are TGTGCTAGTGGTTTGTCGGGGGCAAGAACGGCTTTCTTT.

This clone has just a few counts. The CDR3 nucleotides read TGTGCCAGCAGTTTACAGGCCAGGGGGCCTGGCTACACCTTC. Amino acids: CASSLQARGPGYTF. The chain recombines TRBV28 with TRBJ1-2; 8 positions agree with TRBD1. This CDR3 contains 14 residues. Germline V gene sequence: CDR1 MDHEN, CDR2 SYDVKM. The J segment lost 7 bases and the V segment lost 2 bases, leaving 6 bases of the junction unmatched.

This clone showed up just a few times. The CDR3 DNA sequence: TGTGCCAGCTCACCTGGCGTGGGCGAAAAACTGTTTTTT. This encodes CASSPGVGEKLFF. The V call is TRBV18, the J call TRBJ1-4; D uncertain. V lost 3 bases to trimming and J lost 8 bases, with 10 bases between them. CDR1 and CDR2 (germline): KGHSH, LQKENI. The CDR3 spans 13 residues.

This clone has only one observation. The V gene is TRBV27, the J gene TRBJ2-1; D may match TRBD1 or TRBD2 (6 bases each). V was pared by 5 bases and J by 6 bases, with 17 bases between. In germline, CDR1 is MNHEY, CDR2 SMNVEV (reference sequence). This CDR3 is 15 amino acids long. CDR3 nucleotide sequence: TGTGCCAGCAGTCACGCTTTTCGGGGGCCCAATGAGCAGTTCTTC. It yields the protein CASSHAFRGPNEQFF.

The J gene is TRBJ1-1, the V gene TRBV29-1, with TRBD1 identical over 7 bases. The CDR3 is made up of 12 amino acids. V dropped 5 bases and J dropped 4; count of bases not matched to a gene: 4. CDR1 is SQVTM and CDR2 is ANQGSEA in the germline V gene. CDR3 region: CSVNRGGTEAFF. CDR3 nucleotides: TGCAGCGTTAACAGGGGAGGCACTGAAGCTTTCTTT.

CDR3 nucleotide sequence: TGTGCCAGCAGTTTTGGCGGTGCGTACGGGGGAAAACTGTTTTTT. It yields the protein CASSFGGAYGGKLFF. The chain couples TRBV28 to TRBJ1-4; possible D gene TRBD1, 5 bases. Germline loops: CDR1 MDHEN, CDR2 SYDVKM. V lost 3 bases to trimming and J lost 10 bases, with 18 bases between them. The CDR3 runs 15 residues.

The genes are TRBV6-5 and TRBJ1-2, with 7 bases matching TRBD1. The CDR3 spans 13 residues. The J segment lost 8 bases and the V segment lost 5 bases, leaving 8 bases of the junction unmatched. Germline loops: CDR1 MNHEY, CDR2 SVGAGI. CDR3 protein: CASSPTGESGYTF. The CDR3 nucleotides read TGTGCCAGCAGTCCAACAGGGGAGAGCGGCTACACCTTC.

This clone was recorded once. The chain couples TRBV5-1 to TRBJ2-1, with 9 bases identical to TRBD2. This CDR3 comprises 14 residues. Germline V CDR1 and CDR2: SGHRS, YFSETQ. V was clipped by 7 bases and J by 7 bases; unmatched bases: 9. CDR3 DNA sequence: TGCGCCAGCGGCCAGGGACTAGCTGGGAATGAGCAGTTCTTC. Translation: CASGQGLAGNEQFF.

There are a few counts of this clone. The genes are TRBV5-1 and TRBJ2-7, with 7 bases matching TRBD2. This CDR3 comprises 17 residues. The germline CDR1 and CDR2 sequences are SGHRS and YFSETQ. V was clipped by 0 bases and J by 0 bases; unmatched bases: 9. CDR3 in amino acids: CASSLAGGIVSSYEQYF. In nucleotides, the CDR3 is TGCGCCAGCAGCTTGGCCGGGGGGATCGTAAGCTCCTACGAGCAGTACTTC.

Regarding this clone: Sequence at one end of the junction differs from germline and may be a read error. This specimen includes other DNA sequences encoding the same CDR3. The rearrangement uses TRBV28 and TRBJ1-1; TRBD1 might be the D (6 bases). The CDR3 has 14 residues. Germline V gene data show CDR1 as MDHEN and CDR2 as SYDVKM. The CDR3 nucleotides read TGTGCCAGCAGTTCCGGGGGGCTGAACACTGAAGCTTTTTTT. This gives the protein CASSSGGLNTEAFF.

The rearrangement uses TRBV7-9 and TRBJ1-6; 8 nucleotides agree with TRBD1. V lost 6 bases and J lost 6; bases outside the gene matches: 7. CDR1 is SEHNR, CDR2 FQNEAQ, per germline (reference sequence). The CDR3 extends over 15 amino acids. The CDR3 sequence is CASRSVTGGNSPLHF. In DNA form, the CDR3 reads TGTGCCAGCAGGTCGGTCACAGGGGGTAATTCACCCCTCCACTTT.

The chain carries TRBV6-5 and TRBJ2-5; no firm D call. CDR3 size: 15 residues. Germline V gene sequence: CDR1 MNHEY, CDR2 SVGAGI. Trimming removed 6 bases at V and 0 bases at J, with 14 bases between. The CDR3 DNA follows: TGTGCCAGCAGGGCGTCACAAACCTACCAAGAGACCCAGTACTTC. Translation gives CASRASQTYQETQYF.

This clone showed up just once. In nucleotides, the CDR3 is TGCGCCAGCAGCCAAGCTCCAGGGGTAGAGAACTATGGCTACACCTTC. It specifies CASSQAPGVENYGYTF. This chain uses TRBV4-1 with TRBJ1-2; D is possibly TRBD1 (6 bases). Between the trimmed V and J ends, which lost 1 base and 2 bases, there was a span of 14 bases. CDR3 length: 16 residues. Germline-derived CDR1 and CDR2 are MGHRA and YSYEKL.

The chain recombines TRBV11-2 with TRBJ2-3; the D is unclear. The CDR3 is made up of 16 amino acids. CDR1 SGHAT and CDR2 FQNNGV come from the germline V gene. Trimming cost V 0 bases and J 0 bases, with 10 bases left between them. CDR3 in amino acids: CASSLDGFTSTDTQYF. In nucleotides, the CDR3 is TGTGCCAGCAGCTTAGATGGGTTTACTAGCACAGATACGCAGTATTTT.

This clone occurred a few times. The DNA for the CDR3 is TGTGCCAGCAGCGTATCCCGGGATACGCAGTATTTT. This gives the protein CASSVSRDTQYF. This sequence joins TRBV11-3 and TRBJ2-3; D is unresolved. CDR1 and CDR2 from the germline V gene are SGHNT and YENEEA. This CDR3 region has 12 residues. V was cut by 5 bases and J by 6 bases, with 9 bases left in between.

This clone was detected a few times. The rearrangement joins TRBV30 to TRBJ1-3, with D possibly TRBD1 on 6 matching bases. The germline CDR1 and CDR2 sequences are GTSNPN and SVGIG (reference sequence). The V end was cut by 3 bases, the J end by 3 bases, with 15 bases between. This CDR3 has 15 amino acids. CDR3 sequence reads: CAWRPLLRGGNTIYF. Written as DNA, the CDR3 is TGTGCCTGGAGGCCCCTCCTCAGGGGTGGAAACACCATATATTTT.